These 13 T cell receptor beta chains were all obtained from the same sample, sequenced in a study of CD8 T cells in Susac syndrome. The RNA, about 0.45 to 1 ug, was put through reverse transcription using random hexamers. In TCRdb, the immunoSEQ multiplex PCR reads were re-called with MiXCR into one record per CDR3 protein. The sample lists about 200,000 distinct CDR3 sequences, 90% to 95% occurring once. Material for sequencing was CD4+ T cells from PBMCs. The receptors originated from a human donor with multiple sclerosis.

The CDR3 DNA is TGTGCCAGCAGCGTAACTAGCGCTACGGCAGATACGCAGTATTTT. Residues: CASSVTSATADTQYF. The rearrangement uses TRBV9 and TRBJ2-3, with 7 bases fitting TRBD2. CDR1 and CDR2 from the germline V gene are SGDLS and YYNGEE. There are 15 residues in the CDR3. The V gene end was trimmed by 1 base and the J gene end by 4 bases; junction bases not matched to a gene: 6.

The J gene is TRBJ2-5, the V gene TRBV18; D may be TRBD1 (5 bases). The germline CDR1 and CDR2 sequences are KGHSH and LQKENI. The CDR3 is 15 amino acids. V was cut by 3 bases and J by 0 bases, with 11 bases left in between. As DNA, the CDR3 is TGTGCCAGCTCACCGGATCCAGGGCACCAAGAGACCCAGTACTTC. Its protein product is CASSPDPGHQETQYF.

The J gene is TRBJ2-4, the V gene TRBV30; a weak D match, TRBD1 (6 bases). CDR3 size: 15 residues. The germline gives CDR1 GTSNPN, CDR2 SVGIG (reference sequence). With 5 bases removed from V and 4 bases from J, the gap between germline ends came to 18 bases. CDR3: CAWGVNRDTKNIQYF. The CDR3 region has the DNA TGTGCCTGGGGGGTTAACCGGGACACGAAAAACATTCAGTACTTC.

The chain has TRBV4-1 and TRBJ2-7; tentatively, D is TRBD1 (6 bases). V shed 0 bases and J shed 5 bases, with 14 bases lying between them. The CDR3 contains 15 residues. Looked up from germline, CDR1 is MGHRA and CDR2 is YSYEKL. The CDR3 loop reads CASSQEYRAVDEQYF. CDR3 DNA: TGCGCCAGCAGCCAAGAATACAGGGCGGTGGACGAGCAGTACTTC.

This clonotype was picked up a small number of times. V and J are TRBV29-1 and TRBJ2-7, with no clear D. The CDR3 contains 14 residues. Trimming pared 6 bases from V and 0 bases from J, leaving 15 bases between. The germline CDR1 and CDR2 sequences are SQVTM and ANQGSEA. The DNA of the CDR3 is TGCAGCGTGGAGACTCTCACATCCTCCTACGAGCAGTACTTC. Residues: CSVETLTSSYEQYF.

The chain has TRBV5-4 and TRBJ2-5; the D gene is possibly TRBD1 (5 bases). The V gene's germline CDR1 is SGHNT and CDR2 YYREEE (reference sequence). This CDR3 is built from 14 residues. The V gene lost 4 bases and the J gene lost 4 bases, with 14 bases spanning the gap. The CDR3 is CASSGAGLPETQYF. The CDR3 DNA reads TGTGCCAGCAGCGGGGCAGGGCTACCAGAGACCCAGTACTTC.

The J gene is TRBJ1-2, the V gene TRBV20-1; D ambiguous. Between the trimmed V and J ends, which lost 8 bases and 7 bases, there was a span of 17 bases. The germline V gene has CDR1 DFQATT and CDR2 SNEGSKA (reference sequence). There are 12 residues in the CDR3. This CDR3 reads CSQPASTGGYTF. CDR3 coding DNA: TGCAGTCAACCGGCCTCAACGGGTGGCTACACCTTC.

J is TRBJ2-7 and V is TRBV20-1, with TRBD2 matching over 8 bases. Germline V gives CDR1 DFQATT, CDR2 SNEGSKA (reference sequence). This CDR3 region has 15 residues. Trimming cost V 6 bases and J 0 bases; bases outside gene matches: 10. The CDR3 here is CSAPSAAGASYEQYF. Here the CDR3 DNA reads TGCAGTGCCCCGTCGGCAGCGGGAGCCTCCTACGAGCAGTACTTC.

The chain employs TRBV29-1 and TRBJ2-3, with D maybe TRBD2 (7 bases). The V gene's germline CDR1 is SQVTM and CDR2 ANQGSEA. V lost 6 bases and J lost 6, with 22 bases in between. The CDR3 covers 15 residues. CDR3 protein: CSVDPTAQGGDTQYF. As DNA, the CDR3 is TGCAGCGTCGACCCGACCGCACAGGGAGGGGATACGCAGTATTTT.

V and J are TRBV7-9 and TRBJ2-6, with a weak D call TRBD1 (5 bases). Per germline, CDR1 SEHNR and CDR2 FQNEAQ (reference sequence). CDR3 length equals 14 residues. The CDR3 loop reads CVGLGRLGANVLTF. CDR3 nucleotide sequence: TGTGTGGGGTTGGGGCGTCTGGGGGCCAACGTCCTGACTTTC.

V and J are TRBV4-1 and TRBJ2-3, with TRBD2 matching over 7 bases. In germline, CDR1 is MGHRA, CDR2 YSYEKL. This CDR3 is built from 18 residues. The ends lost 0 bases at V and 1 base at J; junction bases unmatched: 10. The CDR3 loop is CASSQDRAGAVGTDTQYF. The DNA of the CDR3 is TGCGCCAGCAGCCAAGATCGGGCGGGAGCGGTGGGCACAGATACGCAGTATTTT.

V usage is TRBV12-3 or TRBV12-4 and J usage is TRBJ1-1; 11 bases map to TRBD1. CDR3 length: 13 amino acids. V lost 5 bases to trimming and J lost 7 bases; unmatched junction nucleotides: 3. CDR3 residues: CASSRTGGLEAFF. DNA for the CDR3: TGTGCCAGCAGTCGGACAGGGGGCCTTGAAGCTTTCTTT.

The V and J genes are TRBV19 and TRBJ2-1; no clear D gene. The CDR3 length is 14 residues. V lost 2 bases and J lost 0, with 5 bases in between. Germline V gene sequence: CDR1 LNHDA, CDR2 SQIVND (reference sequence). The CDR3 region is CASSIPSSYNEQFF. The CDR3 DNA sequence: TGTGCCAGTAGTATACCCAGCTCCTACAATGAGCAGTTCTTC.